The 19 T cell receptor beta chains below were found in one sample sequenced in a study of blood T cell repertoires in COVID-19. Generated by immunoSEQ multiplex PCR, the TCRdb table keeps only in-frame clones and is missing some. Of approximately 230,000 clones in the sample, just over 85% were seen once. The sequencing input was peripheral blood. The source is a man aged 30 to 45 who had recovered from COVID-19.

The CDR3 DNA reads TGTGCCAGCAGTTACTCGTCTATCCAGGCCTCCTACGAGCAGTACTTC. Translation gives CASSYSSIQASYEQYF. The rearrangement uses TRBV6-5 and TRBJ2-7, with D unresolved. Deletions cut 0 bases from V and 0 bases from J, with 12 bases between. The CDR3 sequence is 16 residues long. In germline, CDR1 is MNHEY, CDR2 SVGAGI.

V gene TRBV30 combines with J gene TRBJ2-7; TRBD1 matches at 7 bases. The V and J ends lost 4 bases and 6 bases, in that order; junction bases with no gene match: 3. Germline V lookup: CDR1 GTSNPN, CDR2 SVGIG (reference sequence). The CDR3 has 11 amino acids. CDR3 sequence (DNA): TGTGCCTGGACGACAGGGAGCGAGCAGTACTTC. It encodes CAWTTGSEQYF.

The chain employs TRBV6-5 and TRBJ1-4; no firm D call. Germline V gene data show CDR1 as MNHEY and CDR2 as SVGAGI. This CDR3 has 14 amino acids. V was cut by 6 bases and J by 6 bases, with 14 bases left in between. Here the CDR3 DNA reads TGTGCCAGCAGAAAATCCGAAAGAGATGAAAAACTGTTTTTT. It encodes CASRKSERDEKLFF.

This clone came up a few times. This sequence joins TRBV24-1 and TRBJ2-3; D perhaps matches TRBD2 (7 bases). V gave up 5 bases and J gave up 4 bases, with 15 bases separating them. This CDR3 is built from 15 residues. CDR1 and CDR2 (germline): KGHDR, SFDVKD. The CDR3 loop reads CATSARRGGSDTQYF. The CDR3, as DNA: TGTGCCACCAGTGCAAGGAGGGGGGGCTCAGATACGCAGTATTTT.

The chain is built from TRBV6-5 and TRBJ2-7; a possible D gene is TRBD2 (5 bases). With 0 bases removed from V and 2 bases from J, the gap between germline ends came to 14 bases. The CDR3 is made up of 16 amino acids. Germline loops: CDR1 MNHEY, CDR2 SVGAGI. The CDR3 DNA follows: TGTGCCAGCAGTTACTCGGAGGAATTGGAGCCCTACGAGCAGTACTTC. It encodes CASSYSEELEPYEQYF.

This rearrangement joins TRBV12-3 or TRBV12-4 to TRBJ1-2, with D possibly TRBD1 on 6 matching bases. Trimming took 1 base from V and 10 from J, leaving 13 bases between them. The CDR3 has 13 residues. CDR3 coding DNA: TGTGCCAGCAGTTTAGGGCAGGGGTTTTTCTACACCTTC. Amino acids: CASSLGQGFFYTF.

The V call is TRBV9, the J call TRBJ2-1; D not resolved. The CDR3 has 14 residues. V was trimmed by 2 bases and J by 0 bases, leaving 6 bases between them. Germline assignment: CDR1 SGDLS and CDR2 YYNGEE. CDR3 coding DNA: TGTGCCAGCAGCGTGGAGAGCTCCTACAATGAGCAGTTCTTC. Protein sequence: CASSVESSYNEQFF.

J is TRBJ1-4 and V is TRBV2; 7 nucleotides line up with TRBD1. Germline CDR1 is SNHLY and CDR2 is FYNNEI. Trimming at V came to 6 bases and at J to 8 bases, leaving 6 bases not matched to a gene. The CDR3 contains 13 residues. The CDR3 here is CASRETDREKLFF. The CDR3, as DNA: TGTGCCAGCAGGGAAACGGACAGGGAAAAACTGTTTTTT.

A single count supports this clone. This chain joins TRBV19 and TRBJ1-5; 9 nucleotides line up with TRBD1. V trimming: 7 bases; J trimming: 4 bases; junction bases outside the gene matches: 8. Germline V CDR1 and CDR2: LNHDA, SQIVND (reference sequence). The CDR3 length is 15 residues. CDR3 nucleotide sequence: TGTGCCAGTACCATCCAACAGGGGGCAAATCAGCCCCAGCATTTT. This encodes CASTIQQGANQPQHF.

V usage is TRBV6-5 and J usage is TRBJ1-5; unclear D gene. Between the trimmed V and J ends, which lost 6 bases and 2 bases, there was a span of 14 bases. The length of the CDR3 is 15 residues. Germline CDR1 reads MNHEY; CDR2 reads SVGAGI. CDR3 loop: CASSRSGVGNQPQHF. In DNA form, the CDR3 reads TGTGCCAGCAGCCGGTCGGGAGTAGGCAATCAGCCCCAGCATTTT.

The V call is TRBV30, the J call TRBJ1-1; tentative D call: TRBD1 (6 bases). CDR3 size: 14 residues. V dropped 2 bases and J dropped 5 bases, with 15 bases sitting between them. Per the germline V gene, CDR1 is GTSNPN and CDR2 is SVGIG (reference sequence). The CDR3 loop reads CAWSSTEGGTEAFF. CDR3 sequence (DNA): TGTGCCTGGAGTAGTACGGAGGGGGGGACTGAAGCTTTCTTT.

The chain combines TRBV7-2 with TRBJ1-3, with TRBD1 matching 7 bases. CDR3 length: 17 residues. Germline V gene data show CDR1 as SGHTA and CDR2 as FQGNSA. V shed 1 base, J shed 5 bases, and the junction held 11 bases outside the gene matches. As DNA, the CDR3 is TGTGCCAGCAGCTTAGAATATGACGGCAGGGGGAGAAACACCATATATTTT. Its translation: CASSLEYDGRGRNTIYF.

The chain employs TRBV7-2 and TRBJ2-5; maybe TRBD1 (6 bases). This CDR3 is built from 14 residues. Germline V gene data show CDR1 as SGHTA and CDR2 as FQGNSA. The V end lost 1 base, the J end lost 6 bases, and 12 bases lay between the germline ends. The CDR3 is CASSLVQGGKTQYF. The CDR3 nucleotides are TGTGCCAGCAGCTTAGTACAGGGCGGAAAGACCCAGTACTTC.

The chain couples TRBV6-2 or TRBV6-3 to TRBJ2-2, with 10 bases identical to TRBD2. J gave up 3 bases and V 0 bases, and 7 bases lay outside the gene matches. The CDR3 covers 18 residues. Germline assignment: CDR1 MNHEY and CDR2 SVGEGT. The CDR3 region has the DNA TGTGCCAGCAGTTACTCGATCGCTGGACTAGCGGACACCGGGGAGCTGTTTTTT. This codes for CASSYSIAGLADTGELFF.

The rearrangement uses TRBV27 and TRBJ2-3; 7 bases align to TRBD1. The CDR3 loop spans 12 amino acids. The germline CDR1 and CDR2 sequences are MNHEY and SMNVEV (reference sequence). Trimming cost V 4 bases and J 9 bases; bases outside gene matches: 4. The CDR3 region is CASSSQGGTQYF. CDR3 in DNA: TGTGCCAGCAGTTCCCAAGGGGGCACGCAGTATTTT.

This rearrangement joins TRBV4-3 to TRBJ2-6; 8 nucleotides match TRBD2. This CDR3 has 15 residues. Germline CDR1 is LGHNA and CDR2 is YSLEER. With 3 bases clipped from V and 2 bases from J, the junction kept 0 bases outside the gene matches. The CDR3, as DNA: TGCGCCAGCAGCCAGCGGGGGGCTGGGGCCAACGTCCTGACTTTC. Translated: CASSQRGAGANVLTF.

The rearrangement links TRBV2 to TRBJ1-6; 7 positions agree with TRBD1. Per the germline V gene, CDR1 is SNHLY and CDR2 is FYNNEI. CDR3 size: 15 residues. V was pared by 6 bases and J by 8 bases, with 10 bases of the junction left unmatched. The CDR3 loop reads CASRETGRIDSPLHF. The CDR3 coding sequence is TGTGCCAGCAGGGAGACAGGGCGAATAGATTCACCCCTCCACTTT.

The chain joins TRBV4-1 to TRBJ2-1; 7 nucleotides match TRBD2. CDR3 length: 11 amino acids. Per the germline V gene, CDR1 is MGHRA and CDR2 is YSYEKL. J was trimmed by 12 bases and V by 3 bases; bases with no gene match: 2. CDR3 sequence (DNA): TGCGCCAGCAGCCAGGGCGGGGGGCAGTTCTTC. Amino acid sequence: CASSQGGGQFF.

The chain recombines TRBV6-5 with TRBJ2-1; D is possibly TRBD1 (6 bases). The CDR3 is made up of 14 amino acids. V lost 6 bases and J 4 bases, leaving 13 bases between the germline ends. The germline V gene has CDR1 MNHEY and CDR2 SVGAGI. The chain's CDR3 is CASSATGTYNEQFF. The CDR3 DNA reads as TGTGCCAGCAGCGCGACAGGTACATACAATGAGCAGTTCTTC.